This T cell receptor beta chain was recovered during a study of CD8 T cells in ankylosing spondylitis. Remarks on this clonotype: Its antigen is not identified.

TCRdb ran MiXCR on the 5' RACE reads and lists one entry per CDR3 protein. Among 670,000 or so distinct CDR3 sequences listed, around a fifth were seen once. Broader study findings: Disease-linked clones reportedly concentrated significantly in matched ankylosing spondylitis synovial fluid. Several of the motif variants were reported before in synovial fluid and blood from reactive arthritis. Made up of eight highly homologous variants, a TCR beta motif appeared characteristic of ankylosing spondylitis blood. Clones linked to the disease showed a CD8+ phenotype. They occurred at relatively low frequencies in peripheral blood.

Sequencing input: blood, either unsorted or a sorted T cell fraction (not recorded which). The TCR was taken from a male donor with ankylosing spondylitis.

For the CDR3, the DNA is TGTGCCAGCAGTGAAGAACTAGCGGGGGGATCTAATGAGCAGTTCTTC. It is translated as CASSEELAGGSNEQFF. This chain connects TRBV6-1 to TRBJ2-1; 12 nucleotides align to TRBD2. The junction had 5 bases not matched to a gene; V was cut back by 1 base and J by 7 bases. The CDR3 runs 16 residues. Germline V gene lookup returns CDR1 MNHNS and CDR2 SASEGT.